The 27 T cell receptor beta chains presented below share a single source sample, sequenced in a study of blood T cells in healthy people across ages. With a J-beta primer mix and a sample-barcoded 5' primer, a second PCR ran about 6 to 11 cycles. TCRdb redid the calling of the 5' RACE reads with MiXCR, one entry per CDR3 protein. The sample has roughly 830,000 distinct CDR3 sequences, 60% to 80% seen once; the top ten hold 25% to 30%. Specimen: blood. The receptors stem from a man aged 30 to 45 in good health.

V is TRBV20-1 and J is TRBJ2-7; D not certain. Per the germline V gene, CDR1 is DFQATT and CDR2 is SNEGSKA (reference sequence). The V gene lost 6 bases and the J gene lost 6 bases, with 12 bases spanning the gap. CDR3 size: 11 residues. CDR3 DNA: TGCAGTGCCCTTTTCCAAGGCGAGCAGTACTTC. Amino acids: CSALFQGEQYF.

The rearrangement joins TRBV6-2 or TRBV6-3 to TRBJ2-2, with 10 bases identical to TRBD2. The CDR3 extends over 17 amino acids. Germline CDR1 MNHEY, CDR2 SVGEGT. Germline trimming cut 6 bases from V and 5 bases from J; bases unmatched to any gene: 12. The CDR3 here is CASRPPSSGGGTGELFF. The CDR3, as DNA: TGTGCCAGCAGGCCCCCTTCTAGCGGGGGAGGGACCGGGGAGCTGTTTTTT.

The V call is TRBV9, the J call TRBJ2-1; weak D call: TRBD1 (6 bases). Per germline, CDR1 SGDLS and CDR2 YYNGEE. Trimming pared 4 bases from V and 7 bases from J, leaving 18 bases between. This CDR3 contains 15 residues. CDR3 coding DNA: TGTGCCAGCAGCCCCCCTTGGGGGCGGGTGAATGAGCAGTTCTTC. It translates to CASSPPWGRVNEQFF.

A remark on this clonotype: This could be a read error, since a much larger clone is one nucleotide away. This rearrangement joins TRBV6-2 or TRBV6-3 to TRBJ2-1; weak D call: TRBD2 (6 bases). The CDR3 covers 14 residues. Per germline, CDR1 MNHEY and CDR2 SVGEGT. Trimming left V 5 bases short and J 13 bases short, with 21 bases between. The CDR3 loop reads CASSIGTFQETQFF. Written as DNA, the CDR3 is TGTGCCAGCAGTATAGGGACTTTCCAAGAGACCCAGTTCTTC.

V usage is TRBV12-3 or TRBV12-4 and J usage is TRBJ2-1; D tentatively fits TRBD1 or TRBD2 (5 bases each). V shed 8 bases and J shed 9 bases, with 26 bases lying between them. The CDR3 sequence is 16 residues long. The CDR3 sequence is CASRKGRAGSGCEQFF. As DNA, the CDR3 is TGTGCCAGCCGCAAGGGCAGAGCAGGGTCGGGGTGTGAGCAGTTCTTC.

The table lists this clonotype with a few counts. The chain recombines TRBV10-3 with TRBJ2-3; 9 nucleotides line up with TRBD2. V was clipped by 3 bases and J by 6 bases; unmatched bases: 13. Germline V gene sequence: CDR1 ENHRY, CDR2 SYGVKD. This CDR3 has 17 amino acids. DNA of the CDR3: TGTGCCATCAGTGACCCACTCCTGACTAGCGGCAAGGATACGCAGTATTTT. Translated: CAISDPLLTSGKDTQYF.

The V gene is TRBV6-5, the J gene TRBJ2-7; D tentatively fits TRBD1 or TRBD2 (6 bases each). Trimming cost V 6 bases and J 7 bases, with 16 bases left between them. CDR3 length equals 13 residues. Looked up from germline, CDR1 is MNHEY and CDR2 is SVGAGI. The CDR3 spells CASSTGDRGEQYF. The DNA of the CDR3 is TGTGCCAGCAGCACGGGGGATAGGGGGGAGCAGTACTTC.

The rearrangement joins TRBV30 to TRBJ2-3; D might be TRBD1 or TRBD2, each matching 6 bases. The length of the CDR3 is 15 residues. With 4 bases removed from V and 0 bases from J, the gap between germline ends came to 14 bases. CDR1 is GTSNPN, CDR2 SVGIG, per germline (reference sequence). The CDR3 here is CAWTTWGASTDTQYF. The CDR3 bases are TGTGCCTGGACAACTTGGGGGGCTAGCACAGATACGCAGTATTTT.

The chain couples TRBV7-3 to TRBJ2-5; 16 bases line up with TRBD2. Trimming removed 5 bases from V and 1 base from J; junction bases left unmatched: 7. CDR3 size: 18 residues. In germline, CDR1 is SGHTA, CDR2 FQGTGA. CDR3 amino acids: CASSQKGTSGGAQETQYF. Written as DNA, the CDR3 is TGTGCCAGCAGCCAAAAGGGGACTAGCGGGGGGGCCCAAGAGACCCAGTACTTC. Using reference TRBV7-3 and TRBJ2-5 for the parts outside the CDR3, the full variable domain is GAGVSQTPSNKVTEKGKYVELRCDPISGHTALYWYRQSLGQGPEFLIYFQGTGAADDSGLPNDRFFAVRPEGSVSTLKIQRTERGDSAVYLCASSQKGTSGGAQETQYFGPGTRLLVL.

This chain links TRBV5-5 with TRBJ1-2; 7 positions match TRBD1. The CDR3 consists of 16 residues. Per the germline V gene, CDR1 is SGHKS and CDR2 is YYEKEE (reference sequence). V was pared by 0 bases and J by 2 bases, with 7 bases of the junction left unmatched. As DNA, the CDR3 is TGTGCCAGCAGCTTGGAGTCGAACAGGGGAAACTATGGCTACACCTTC. Translated, it gives CASSLESNRGNYGYTF.

The rearrangement uses TRBV29-1 and TRBJ2-5; 8 bases are a match to TRBD1. The assigned J gene may be wrong: the sequence end matches TRBJ2-7 better. The germline gives CDR1 SQVTM, CDR2 ANQGSEA. The CDR3 runs to 13 residues. In DNA, the CDR3 is TGCAGCGTTGAGGACAGGGAGAAGTACGAGCAGTACTTC. Protein product: CSVEDREKYEQYF.

V and J are TRBV7-9 and TRBJ1-6, with 9 nucleotides matching TRBD1. V was clipped by 5 bases and J by 10 bases; unmatched bases: 9. This CDR3 contains 15 residues. From germline, CDR1 is SEHNR and CDR2 FQNEAQ (reference sequence). DNA of the CDR3: TGTGCCAGCAGCCCTGGGACAGGGCGGCGATCACCCCTCCACTTT. It is translated as CASSPGTGRRSPLHF.

The chain couples TRBV18 to TRBJ1-6; 7 bases fit TRBD1. Trimming removed 1 base from V and 6 bases from J; junction bases left unmatched: 6. The CDR3 has 16 residues. Germline values: CDR1 KGHSH, CDR2 LQKENI. The CDR3 nucleotides read TGTGCCAGCTCACCACGGGGCCGGGACAGTAATTCACCCCTCCACTTT. Amino acid sequence: CASSPRGRDSNSPLHF.

The CDR3 region has the DNA TGCAGTGCTAGAAAATTGGCTAGCGGTTCCTACGAGCAGTACTTC. This gives the protein CSARKLASGSYEQYF. The chain carries TRBV20-1 and TRBJ2-7; 7 bases match TRBD2. This CDR3 contains 15 residues. Trimming removed 2 bases from V and 1 base from J; junction bases left unmatched: 8. The V gene's germline CDR1 is DFQATT and CDR2 SNEGSKA (reference sequence).

The chain couples TRBV24-1 to TRBJ2-7; tentative D call: TRBD2 (6 bases). Matching the DNA end better, TRBJ2-5 makes the J call doubtful. The CDR3 contains 14 residues. Germline lookup yields CDR1 KGHDR and CDR2 SFDVKD. Here the CDR3 reads CATSDDPGVETQYF. CDR3 coding DNA: TGTGCCACCAGTGATGACCCGGGGGTTGAGACCCAGTACTTC.

This chain joins TRBV4-3 and TRBJ2-7; D gene unclear. Deletions cut 0 bases from V and 7 bases from J, with 16 bases between. The CDR3 contains 15 residues. The V gene's germline CDR1 is LGHNA and CDR2 YSLEER. CDR3 protein: CASSQDLLVYNEQYF. DNA for the CDR3: TGCGCCAGCAGCCAAGATCTTCTGGTCTACAATGAGCAGTACTTC.

The CDR3 sequence: CASSPEDFSYEQYF. The CDR3 DNA sequence: TGTGCCAGCAGCCCGGAGGACTTCTCCTACGAGCAGTACTTC. This chain joins TRBV7-2 and TRBJ2-7; D is perhaps TRBD2 (5 bases). Germline V lookup: CDR1 SGHTA, CDR2 FQGNSA. CDR3 length: 14 residues. V lost 5 bases, J lost 0 bases, and 11 bases lay in between. Using reference TRBV7-2 and TRBJ2-7 for the parts outside the CDR3, the full variable domain is GAGVSQSPSNKVTEKGKDVELRCDPISGHTALYWYRQSLGQGLEFLIYFQGNSAPDKSGLPSDRFSAERTGGSVSTLTIQRTQQEDSAVYLCASSPEDFSYEQYFGPGTRLTVT.

The J gene is TRBJ2-7, the V gene TRBV21-1; the D segment call TRBD1 is taken from the table without a DNA check. TRBV21-1 is a recognized pseudogene. The CDR3 has 17 residues. CDR3: CASSKGLQGKSSYEQYF. CDR3 nucleotide sequence: TGTGCCAGCAGCAAAGGTCTTCAGGGTAAATCCTCCTACGAGCAGTACTTC.

The chain employs TRBV4-2 and TRBJ2-7; TRBD2 agrees at 7 bases. The CDR3 sequence is 15 residues long. The J segment lost 2 bases and the V segment lost 3 bases, leaving 7 bases of the junction unmatched. The germline CDR1 and CDR2 sequences are LGHNA and YNFKEQ. The CDR3 nucleotides read TGTGCCAGCAGCCAGACCCGGGACTATACCTACGAGCAGTACTTC. Its protein is CASSQTRDYTYEQYF.

The chain carries TRBV7-9 and TRBJ2-1; D unresolved. Germline CDR1 is SEHNR and CDR2 is FQNEAQ (reference sequence). This CDR3 has 11 residues. V was shortened by 5 bases and J by 10 bases, with 9 bases between the two germline ends. The CDR3 region is CASSPSWEQFF. The CDR3 DNA reads as TGTGCCAGCAGCCCCTCATGGGAGCAGTTCTTC.

This clonotype was counted a single time. The chain recombines TRBV6-6 with TRBJ2-3, with a possible D match to TRBD1 (5 bases). The CDR3 has 14 amino acids. Trimming pared 4 bases from V and 2 bases from J, leaving 10 bases between. Germline CDR1 is MNHNY and CDR2 is SVGAGI (reference sequence). The CDR3 sequence is CASSSLTDTDTQYF. The CDR3 DNA sequence: TGTGCCAGCAGTTCCTTGACAGACACAGATACGCAGTATTTT.

This chain joins TRBV4-3 and TRBJ2-5; D may match TRBD1 or TRBD2 (5 bases each). Germline CDR1 LGHNA, CDR2 YSLEER. V dropped 3 bases and J dropped 1 base, with 12 bases sitting between them. This CDR3 spans 15 amino acids. CDR3 protein: CASSQAGTTQETQYF. The CDR3, as DNA: TGCGCCAGCAGCCAGGCCGGGACCACCCAAGAGACCCAGTACTTC.

The CDR3 DNA follows: TGTGCCAGCTCAGAGCCGGGACAGGGGTACAATGAGCAGTTCTTC. This sequence encodes CASSEPGQGYNEQFF. The chain couples TRBV18 to TRBJ2-1; 10 nucleotides match TRBD1. The germline V gene encodes CDR1 KGHSH and CDR2 LQKENI. Trimming cost V 5 bases and J 4 bases; bases outside gene matches: 5. The CDR3 runs 15 residues.

The genes are TRBV6-1 and TRBJ2-5, with D possibly TRBD1 on 7 matching bases. The germline CDR1 and CDR2 sequences are MNHNS and SASEGT. There are 14 residues in the CDR3. V was trimmed by 6 bases and J by 11 bases, leaving 22 bases between them. Here the CDR3 DNA reads TGTGCCAGCAGACCGAGGAGGGGGCTGGGTGAACAGTACTTC. This encodes CASRPRRGLGEQYF.

The chain links TRBV29-1 to TRBJ2-7; D gene ambiguous. CDR1 and CDR2 from the germline V gene are SQVTM and ANQGSEA. The CDR3 consists of 12 residues. V lost 1 base to trimming and J lost 3 bases, with 7 bases between them. CDR3 in DNA: TGCAGCGTTGAAGTAGCTGGCTACGAGCAGTACTTC. Protein product: CSVEVAGYEQYF.

About this clonotype: A much more abundant neighbour one base away suggests this may be a read error. The chain is built from TRBV29-1 and TRBJ2-1; D is ambiguous. CDR1 is SQVTM, CDR2 ANQGSEA, per germline. The CDR3 totals 12 residues. V was shortened by 8 bases and J by 9 bases, with 17 bases between the two germline ends. DNA for the CDR3: TGCAGCCCTTTGTCTGACAACAGTGAGCAGTTCTTC. It codes for CSPLSDNSEQFF.

The chain combines TRBV6-6 with TRBJ1-1, with D possibly TRBD1 on 6 matching bases. The germline gives CDR1 MNHNY, CDR2 SVGAGI (reference sequence). The V end lost 0 bases, the J end lost 2 bases, and 16 bases lay between the germline ends. The CDR3 is made up of 17 amino acids. CDR3: CASSYSRQDLLNTEAFF. CDR3 DNA sequence: TGTGCCAGCAGTTACTCGAGACAGGACCTCCTTAACACTGAAGCTTTCTTT.